Listed below are T cell receptor beta chains from one sample, sequenced in a study of OX40 agonist ivuxolimab in advanced cancers. Assay: immunoSEQ multiplex PCR; the TCRdb copy retains only in-frame clones and omits some. The sample includes tens of thousands of clones, 65% to 90% of them seen just once. The sequences come from CD4+ or CD8+ T cells sorted from blood, collected in a trial of the OX40 agonist ivuxolimab. Receptors were obtained from an adult with an advanced solid tumor such as melanoma, head and neck, liver or kidney cancer. Both conserved end residues are trimmed from each CDR3.

TRBJ1-2 TRBV28 ASSPGTGFRYGYT
TRBJ1-5 TRBV7-2 ASSGDGNQPQH
TRBJ2-1 TRBV5-1 ASSRLPTSGRANEQF
TRBJ1-1 TRBV6-6 ASSYQGAAEAF
TRBJ1-1 TRBV28 ASSPTPDRNTEAF
TRBJ2-2 TRBV7-8 ASSWLRQGRNTGELF
TRBJ1-5 TRBV6-1 ASSLRFNQPQH
TRBJ2-3 TRBV4-3 ASSQGASGYTDTQY
TRBJ1-5 TRBV7-6 ASSSGSNQPQH
TRBJ2-3 TRBV6-1 ASSDPGTSGTDTQY
TRBJ1-6 TRBV11-2 ASSFLGQGNSPLH
TRBJ2-7 TRBV9 ASSPSQGEAGKQY
TRBJ2-5 TRBV7-8 ASSLAPSGGGTQY
TRBJ1-1 TRBV2 ASSETRGTEAF
TRBJ1-1 TRBV28 ASRGGPGNTEAF
TRBJ2-3 TRBV7-2 ASSLGTDTQY
TRBJ2-3 TRBV7-2 ASSLGMGGGGEY
TRBJ2-6 TRBV5-4 ASSPGGSSGANVLT
TRBJ2-1 TRBV5-1 ASSGNEQF
TRBJ2-1 TRBV30 AWAGGSSYNEQF
TRBJ1-3 TRBV6-5 ASSGWAGNTIY
TRBJ2-7 TRBV6-5 ASSPPGLAYEQY
TRBJ2-7 TRBV7-2 ASSSQTGVFEQY
TRBJ2-7 TRBV4-2 ASSQAAREQY
TRBJ1-3 TRBV9 ASSPGWSGNTIY
TRBJ2-1 TRBV7-2 ASSLEQF
TRBJ2-7 TRBV28 ASGNLRGAVGEQY
TRBJ1-1 TRBV7-2 ASSLKWQPGTEAF
TRBJ1-2 TRBV28 ASTFGRFSGYT
TRBJ1-4 TRBV7-9 ASSPGTGNEKLF
TRBJ2-7 TRBV27 ASSLRPPDRGRYEQY
TRBJ2-1 TRBV5-1 ASRGASGDREF
TRBJ2-1 TRBV7-3 ASSLERGPYNEQF
TRBJ1-2 TRBV28 ASRPTRYGYT
TRBJ2-3 TRBV9 ASGKSADTQY
TRBJ2-5 TRBV27 ASSLRASRGETQY
TRBJ2-3 TRBV5-5 ASSFRRLENTDTQY
TRBJ2-4 TRBV18 ASSHERARALAGNIQY
TRBJ2-1 TRBV19 ASSILRGSLDEQF